The 5 T cell receptor beta chains listed next were all sequenced from one sample in a study of CD8 T cells in ankylosing spondylitis. TCRdb re-analysed the 5' RACE reads in MiXCR, keeping a single row per CDR3 protein. This sample has roughly 150,000 distinct CDR3 sequences, with under 35% found just once. Sample: synovial fluid, either unsorted or a sorted T cell fraction (not recorded which). Receptors originate from a male donor with ankylosing spondylitis.

The J gene is TRBJ1-3, the V gene TRBV6-6; no clear D gene. CDR3 size: 13 residues. Germline CDR1 and CDR2: MNHNY and SVGAGI (reference sequence). The CDR3 loop reads CACSIRAGNTIYF. CDR3 bases: TGTGCATGCTCAATCCGGGCAGGAAACACCATATATTTT.

This clonotype was detected ten times or more. This chain joins TRBV7-2 and TRBJ2-1, with D possibly TRBD2 on 6 matching bases. Germline CDR1 SGHTA, CDR2 FQGNSA. The CDR3 totals 14 residues. Trimming left V 6 bases short and J 3 bases short, with 12 bases between. CDR3 in amino acids: CASRRDLIYNEQFF. The CDR3 nucleotides read TGTGCCAGCAGACGGGACTTGATCTACAATGAGCAGTTCTTC.

As to this clonotype: It may be a read error: a sequence one base away is much more abundant. The J gene is TRBJ2-2, the V gene TRBV12-3 or TRBV12-4, with a possible D match to TRBD2 (5 bases). V was clipped by 7 bases and J by 3 bases, with 18 bases between them. The CDR3 is made up of 16 amino acids. The CDR3: CASTPPRGADTGELFF. CDR3 bases: TGTGCCAGCACCCCTCCCCGGGGAGCGGACACCGGGGAGCTGTTTTTT.

This clonotype was observed at least ten times. The chain combines TRBV12-3 or TRBV12-4 with TRBJ1-5; a possible D gene is TRBD1 (5 bases). V was clipped by 8 bases and J by 6 bases, with 14 bases between them. This CDR3 has 13 residues. The CDR3 loop reads CASVRGGGQPQHF. Here the CDR3 DNA reads TGTGCCAGCGTGCGGGGCGGTGGTCAGCCCCAGCATTTT.

This clonotype was seen more than once but under ten times. The chain carries TRBV14 and TRBJ2-1; 10 bases align to TRBD2. Germline CDR1 and CDR2: SGHDN and FVKESK. The CDR3 is 16 amino acids. The ends lost 3 bases at V and 6 bases at J; junction bases unmatched: 8. Here the CDR3 DNA reads TGTGCCAGCAGCCAGCCCCTAGCGGGAGCCCTCAATGAGCAGTTCTTC. This translates into CASSQPLAGALNEQFF.